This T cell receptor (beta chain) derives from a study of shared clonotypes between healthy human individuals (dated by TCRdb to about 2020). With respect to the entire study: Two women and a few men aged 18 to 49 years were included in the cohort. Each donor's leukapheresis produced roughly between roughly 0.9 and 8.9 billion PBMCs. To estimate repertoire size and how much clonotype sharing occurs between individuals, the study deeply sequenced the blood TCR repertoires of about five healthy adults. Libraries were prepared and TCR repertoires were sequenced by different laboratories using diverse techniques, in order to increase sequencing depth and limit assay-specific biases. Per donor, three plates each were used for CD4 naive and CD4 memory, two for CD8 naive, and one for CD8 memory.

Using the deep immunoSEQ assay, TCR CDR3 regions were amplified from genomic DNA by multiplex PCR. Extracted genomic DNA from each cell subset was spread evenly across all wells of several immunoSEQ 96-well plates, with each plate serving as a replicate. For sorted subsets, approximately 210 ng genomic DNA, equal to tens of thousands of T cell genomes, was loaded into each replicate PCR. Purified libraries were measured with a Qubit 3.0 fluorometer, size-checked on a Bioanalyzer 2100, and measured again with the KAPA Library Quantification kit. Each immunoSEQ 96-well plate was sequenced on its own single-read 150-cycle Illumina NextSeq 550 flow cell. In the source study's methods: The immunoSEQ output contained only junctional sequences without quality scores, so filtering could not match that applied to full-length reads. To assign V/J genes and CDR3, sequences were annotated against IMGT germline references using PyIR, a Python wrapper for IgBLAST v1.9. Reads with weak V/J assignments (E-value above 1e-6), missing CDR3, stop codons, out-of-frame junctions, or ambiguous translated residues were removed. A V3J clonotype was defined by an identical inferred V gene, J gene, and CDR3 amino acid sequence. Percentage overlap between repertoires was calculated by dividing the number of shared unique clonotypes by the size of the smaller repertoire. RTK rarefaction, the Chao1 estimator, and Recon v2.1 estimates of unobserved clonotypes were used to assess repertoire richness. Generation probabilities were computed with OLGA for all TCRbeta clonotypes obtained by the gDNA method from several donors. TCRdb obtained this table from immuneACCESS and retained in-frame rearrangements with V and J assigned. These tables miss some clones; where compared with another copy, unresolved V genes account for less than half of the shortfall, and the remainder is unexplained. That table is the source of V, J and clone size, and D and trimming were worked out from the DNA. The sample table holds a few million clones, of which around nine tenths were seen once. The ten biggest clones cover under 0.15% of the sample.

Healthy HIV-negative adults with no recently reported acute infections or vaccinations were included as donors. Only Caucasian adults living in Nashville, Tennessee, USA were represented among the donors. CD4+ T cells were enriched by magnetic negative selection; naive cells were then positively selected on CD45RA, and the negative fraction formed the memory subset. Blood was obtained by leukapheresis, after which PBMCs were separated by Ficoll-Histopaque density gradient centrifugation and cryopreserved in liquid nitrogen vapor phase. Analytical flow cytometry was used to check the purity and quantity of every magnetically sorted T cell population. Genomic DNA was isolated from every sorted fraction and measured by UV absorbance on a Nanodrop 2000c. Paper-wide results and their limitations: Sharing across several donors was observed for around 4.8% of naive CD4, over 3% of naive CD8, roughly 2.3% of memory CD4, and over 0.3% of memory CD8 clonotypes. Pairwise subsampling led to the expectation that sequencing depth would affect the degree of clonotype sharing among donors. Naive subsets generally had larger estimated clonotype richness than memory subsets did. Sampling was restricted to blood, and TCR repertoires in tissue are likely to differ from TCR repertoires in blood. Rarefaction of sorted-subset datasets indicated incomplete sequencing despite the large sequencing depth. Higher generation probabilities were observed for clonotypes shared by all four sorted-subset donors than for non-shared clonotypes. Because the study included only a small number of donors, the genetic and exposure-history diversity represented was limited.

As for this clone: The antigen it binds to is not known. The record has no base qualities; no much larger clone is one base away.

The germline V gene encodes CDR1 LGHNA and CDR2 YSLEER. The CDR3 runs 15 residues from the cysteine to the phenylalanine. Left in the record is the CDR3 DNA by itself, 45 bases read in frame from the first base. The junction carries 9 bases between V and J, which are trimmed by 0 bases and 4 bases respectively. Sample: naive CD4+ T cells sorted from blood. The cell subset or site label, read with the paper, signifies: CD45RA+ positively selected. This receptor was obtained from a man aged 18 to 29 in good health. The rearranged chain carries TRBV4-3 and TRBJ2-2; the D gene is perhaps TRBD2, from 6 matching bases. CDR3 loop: CASSQDGGFTGELFF. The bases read TGCGCCAGCAGCCAAGATGGGGGGTTCACCGGGGAGCTGTTTTTT.